The entry below gives a single TCR beta chain sequence along with its context. The sample originates from a study of blood T cell repertoires in COVID-19. Across the study: T cells, B-cell-depleted T cells, or PBMCs provided the cDNA or gDNA that served as material.

The data were produced by immunoSEQ multiplex PCR, yet TCRdb's version contains in-frame clones alone and is incomplete. The data contain 200,000 to 250,000 clones, roughly 80% of them singletons. Germline CDR1 reads LNHDA; CDR2 reads SQIVND (reference sequence). Trimming at V came to 6 bases and at J to 10 bases, leaving 9 bases not matched to a gene. The CDR3 covers 13 residues. Sequenced input: peripheral blood. The sequence came from a woman aged 45-59 years with acute or convalescent COVID-19. The chain has TRBV19 and TRBJ2-1; TRBD1 agrees at 7 bases. CDR3 loop: CASSKQQGNEQFF. DNA for the CDR3: TGTGCCAGTAGCAAACAACAGGGGAACGAGCAGTTCTTC.